Shown below are 16 T cell receptor beta chains from a single sample sequenced in a study of T cell repertoires in cytomegalovirus infection. TCRdb independently ran MiXCR on the reads; one entry per CDR3 protein. This table has 250,000 or so distinct CDR3 sequences, about 15% appearing once. The sequenced sample consisted of CD8+ T cells from PBMCs. The receptors derive from a human donor in good health (CMV status not recorded). Some clones in this sample may be carry-over from other donors' samples.

This clonotype was seen only a few times. The gene calls are TRBV19 and TRBJ2-2; 9 positions match TRBD1. This CDR3 is 18 amino acids long. Germline CDR1 is LNHDA and CDR2 is SQIVND (reference sequence). Unmatched junction bases numbered 13, after V lost 4 bases and J lost 4 bases. The CDR3 coding sequence is TGTGCCAGTAGTAGTCCCGGGACAGGGCCCCCGGGCACCGGGGAGCTGTTTTTT. It encodes CASSSPGTGPPGTGELFF.

V is TRBV28 and J is TRBJ1-1, with D possibly TRBD1 on 5 matching bases. V was shortened by 3 bases and J by 3 bases, with 11 bases between the two germline ends. The germline V gene encodes CDR1 MDHEN and CDR2 SYDVKM. The CDR3 totals 14 residues. CDR3 amino acids: CASSFQGRDTEAFF. CDR3 DNA: TGTGCCAGCAGTTTCCAGGGTAGGGACACTGAAGCTTTCTTT.

The rearrangement links TRBV4-1 to TRBJ2-3; possible D gene TRBD2, 6 bases. Trimming removed 0 bases at V and 0 bases at J, with 13 bases between. The CDR3 has 17 amino acids. Germline V gene data show CDR1 as MGHRA and CDR2 as YSYEKL. CDR3 amino acids: CASSQETNGGSTDTQYF. CDR3 DNA sequence: TGCGCCAGCAGCCAAGAAACGAACGGGGGAAGCACAGATACGCAGTATTTT.

V usage is TRBV4-1 and J usage is TRBJ1-5; no definite D call. The V end was cut by 1 base, the J end by 5 bases, with 9 bases between. This CDR3 spans 14 amino acids. Germline CDR1 reads MGHRA; CDR2 reads YSYEKL. The CDR3 DNA sequence: TGCGCCAGCAGCCAAGTTCCGGGAGATCAGCCCCAGCATTTT. Translation: CASSQVPGDQPQHF.

The CDR3 loop is CASSFRQGVVYEQYF. The CDR3 DNA reads TGTGCCAGCAGCTTCAGACAGGGAGTGGTCTACGAGCAGTACTTC. The chain has TRBV11-2 and TRBJ2-7, with TRBD1 identical over 7 bases. V dropped 3 bases and J dropped 3; count of bases not matched to a gene: 8. Per the germline V gene, CDR1 is SGHAT and CDR2 is FQNNGV. This CDR3 is 15 amino acids long.

This clonotype was found many times. This chain links TRBV7-2 with TRBJ1-2; a possible D gene is TRBD1 (5 bases). V was cut by 6 bases and J by 3 bases, with 17 bases left in between. The CDR3 contains 15 residues. Germline-derived CDR1 and CDR2 are SGHTA and FQGNSA. The CDR3 loop reads CASRPSPQGDYGYTF. CDR3 DNA sequence: TGTGCCAGCAGGCCATCCCCGCAGGGAGACTATGGCTACACCTTC.

The J gene is TRBJ2-7, the V gene TRBV29-1; weak D call: TRBD1 (5 bases). The CDR3 is made up of 12 amino acids. The V gene lost 4 bases and the J gene lost 5 bases, with 12 bases spanning the gap. Germline V CDR1 and CDR2: SQVTM, ANQGSEA. CDR3 sequence: CSVGGRVDEQYF. The CDR3, as DNA: TGCAGCGTTGGGGGCAGGGTCGACGAGCAGTACTTC.

This clonotype was detected ten times or more. The V call is TRBV7-9, the J call TRBJ2-2; D is unclear. Trimming removed 6 bases at V and 4 bases at J, with 6 bases between. CDR1 and CDR2 from the germline V gene are SEHNR and FQNEAQ (reference sequence). This CDR3 contains 12 residues. CDR3 protein: CASSLSTGELFF. The CDR3 DNA sequence: TGTGCCAGCAGTCTTAGCACCGGGGAGCTGTTTTTT.

This clonotype appeared many times. The chain carries TRBV28 and TRBJ2-1; tentatively, D is TRBD2 (5 bases). Between the trimmed V and J ends, which lost 3 bases and 2 bases, there was a span of 8 bases. CDR3 length: 14 amino acids. From germline, CDR1 is MDHEN and CDR2 SYDVKM. Here the CDR3 reads CASSFPGTYNEQFF. The CDR3 DNA reads TGTGCCAGCAGTTTCCCCGGGACCTACAATGAGCAGTTCTTC.

This clonotype was observed a handful of times. The chain uses TRBV5-1 and TRBJ2-1, with D possibly TRBD2 on 5 matching bases. Germline assignment: CDR1 SGHRS and CDR2 YFSETQ. The CDR3 consists of 12 residues. Trimming took 4 bases from V and 15 from J, leaving 17 bases between them. The CDR3 nucleotides read TGCGCCAGCAGCACGGGTGGAGGTTTACGGTTCTTC. Protein sequence: CASSTGGGLRFF.

There are a few counts of this clonotype. This chain connects TRBV12-5 to TRBJ1-5, with TRBD1 matching over 8 bases. CDR3 length: 14 residues. J was trimmed by 2 bases and V by 4 bases; bases with no gene match: 1. Germline CDR1 is LGHNT and CDR2 is FRNRAP. The chain's CDR3 is CASGSTGGNQPQHF. The DNA for the CDR3 is TGTGCTAGTGGTTCGACAGGGGGCAATCAGCCCCAGCATTTT.

The table lists this clonotype with many counts. V is TRBV5-6 and J is TRBJ1-1; no definite D call. In germline, CDR1 is SGHDT, CDR2 YYEEEE. The CDR3 totals 15 residues. Trimming removed 0 bases from V and 4 bases from J, with 13 bases in between. The CDR3 spells CASSLANSVGTEAFF. CDR3 nucleotide sequence: TGTGCCAGCAGCTTGGCCAACAGTGTAGGCACTGAAGCTTTCTTT.

CDR3: CASSLGAGGNEQFF. The CDR3 DNA reads TGTGCCAGCAGCTTAGGGGCGGGGGGGAATGAGCAGTTCTTC. V is TRBV11-2 and J is TRBJ2-1; 9 positions agree with TRBD2. Germline V gene data show CDR1 as SGHAT and CDR2 as FQNNGV. J was trimmed by 7 bases and V by 1 base; bases with no gene match: 2. The CDR3 has 14 residues.

This clonotype has more than one count but fewer than ten. The chain links TRBV15 to TRBJ1-2; D is perhaps TRBD1 (5 bases). The length of the CDR3 is 16 residues. V shed 0 bases and J shed 5 bases, with 16 bases lying between them. Germline CDR1 reads LNHNV; CDR2 reads YYDKDF (reference sequence). Written as DNA, the CDR3 is TGTGCCACCAGCAGAGATCAAGGGGTCCCTCATTATGGCTACACCTTC. Residues: CATSRDQGVPHYGYTF.

This clonotype was detected many times. The chain links TRBV7-6 to TRBJ2-2; D perhaps matches TRBD1 (6 bases). V was trimmed by 3 bases and J by 7 bases, leaving 27 bases between them. Germline CDR1 SGHVS, CDR2 FNYEAQ. CDR3 length: 19 amino acids. CDR3 sequence: CASSFKGGWEQEIRGELFF. The CDR3 nucleotides read TGTGCCAGCAGCTTTAAAGGGGGATGGGAACAAGAAATTCGCGGGGAGCTGTTTTTT.

This clonotype was picked up many times. The chain has TRBV10-3 and TRBJ1-4; 9 bases fit TRBD1. The germline gives CDR1 ENHRY, CDR2 SYGVKD. The CDR3 runs 14 residues. V lost 11 bases to trimming and J lost 5 bases; unmatched junction nucleotides: 9. CDR3 in amino acids: CALRTGTGNEKLFF. CDR3 nucleotides: TGTGCCTTACGTACCGGGACAGGGAATGAAAAACTGTTTTTT.